This TCR beta chain was recorded in a study of CD8 T cells in ankylosing spondylitis. The sample holds many counts of this clonotype. V was trimmed by 4 bases and J by 5 bases, leaving 17 bases between them. Germline V lookup: CDR1 DFQATT, CDR2 SNEGSKA (reference sequence). The CDR3 has 14 amino acids. TCRdb processed the 5' RACE reads anew with MiXCR; each CDR3 protein has one entry. The data hold around 130,000 distinct CDR3 sequences, with about 6.4% observed a single time. J is TRBJ1-1 and V is TRBV20-1; D is possibly TRBD1 (6 bases). The TCR was taken from a male donor with ankylosing spondylitis or in good health (not recorded which). Material: blood, either unsorted or a sorted T cell fraction (not recorded which). The CDR3 DNA sequence: TGCAGTGCTACCGAAGGGGGGACACTAACTGAAGCTTTCTTT. Translated: CSATEGGTLTEAFF.